Listed below are T cell receptor beta chains from one sample, sequenced in a study of blood T cell repertoires in COVID-19. Assay used: immunoSEQ multiplex PCR; TCRdb lists only in-frame clones, some missing. The data contain over 55,000 clones, around 83% of them singletons. Sequencing input: peripheral blood. These receptors came from a man aged 50 to 59 with COVID-19, enrolled during active disease. The CDR3 runs from the conserved cysteine through the conserved F or W. The order of the fields is clone size, J gene, D gene, V gene, CDR3 protein, CDR3 DNA. The D gene is left open where the match is weak. The size field is filled for only some rows; it gives once, few, many or a size class.

>.|TRBJ2-5|TRBD1|TRBV5-1
CASSSPGQGSETQYF
TGCGCCAGCAGCTCACCGGGACAGGGGTCCGAGACCCAGTACTTC
>.|TRBJ2-5|.|TRBV30
CAWSVRLPGETQYF
TGTGCCTGGAGTGTAAGACTGCCGGGGGAGACCCAGTACTTC
>few|TRBJ1-5|.|TRBV6-4
CASSESRNQPQHF
TGTGCCAGCAGTGAATCGAGAAATCAGCCCCAGCATTTT
>.|TRBJ1-5|.|TRBV30
CAWSQPDSLNQPQHF
TGTGCCTGGAGTCAACCCGACAGCCTCAATCAGCCCCAGCATTTT
>once|TRBJ1-1|.|TRBV28
CASSLGSMSEEAFF
TGTGCCAGCAGTTTAGGCAGCATGAGCGAGGAAGCTTTCTTT
>.|TRBJ2-5|.|TRBV5-4
CASSLPGRREGVETQYF
TGTGCCAGCAGCTTGCCGGGACGTCGAGAGGGGGTAGAGACCCAGTACTTC
>.|TRBJ2-1|.|TRBV6-5
CASMLTVSSYNEQFF
TGTGCCAGCATGTTGACAGTGAGCTCCTACAATGAGCAGTTCTTC
>.|TRBJ1-5|.|TRBV28
CASSFAENQPQHF
TGTGCCAGCAGTTTCGCCGAGAATCAGCCCCAGCATTTT
>.|TRBJ2-1|TRBD2|TRBV7-9
CASRAGTSGRASYNEQFF
TGTGCCAGCAGGGCCGGGACTAGCGGGAGGGCCTCCTACAATGAGCAGTTCTTC
>once|TRBJ2-3|TRBD2|TRBV5-1
CASSFGLVTDTQYF
TGCGCCAGCAGCTTTGGACTAGTCACAGATACGCAGTATTTT
>.|TRBJ2-7|.|TRBV7-8
CASSQRDSAYEQYF
TGTGCCAGCAGCCAAAGGGACTCCGCCTACGAGCAGTACTTC
>few|TRBJ1-4|.|TRBV2
CASSDRGYNEKLFF
TGTGCCAGCAGTGATAGAGGGTATAATGAAAAACTGTTTTTT
>.|TRBJ1-6|TRBD1|TRBV3-1/TRBV3-2
CASSRTGASYNSPLHF
TGTGCCAGCAGCCGCACAGGGGCGTCCTATAATTCACCCCTCCACTTT
>.|TRBJ2-5|TRBD2|TRBV5-1
CASSLGGSGQETQYF
TGCGCCAGCAGCTTGGGAGGTAGCGGGCAAGAGACCCAGTACTTC
>.|TRBJ2-5|TRBD1|TRBV5-4
CASSLTRQGNRETQYF
TGTGCCAGCAGCTTGACCCGACAGGGTAATCGAGAGACCCAGTACTTC
>.|TRBJ1-5|.|TRBV29-1
CSVGTAFNQPQHF
TGCAGCGTCGGCACAGCCTTCAATCAGCCCCAGCATTTT
>.|TRBJ2-7|.|TRBV9
CASSGQVSYEQYF
TGTGCCAGCAGCGGACAGGTCTCCTACGAGCAGTACTTC
>.|TRBJ2-7|TRBD2|TRBV19
CASSRGGYEQYF
TGTGCCAGTAGTAGGGGGGGCTACGAGCAGTACTTC
>few|TRBJ1-1|.|TRBV19
CASSLMGGNTEAFF
TGTGCCAGTAGCCTGATGGGGGGGAACACTGAAGCTTTCTTT
>.|TRBJ2-7|.|TRBV3-1/TRBV3-2
CASSKQTYSHYEQYF
TGTGCCAGCAGCAAACAGACATACAGTCACTACGAGCAGTACTTC
>.|TRBJ2-3|TRBD2|TRBV7-9
CASSSPRGGVDTQYF
TGTGCCAGCAGCTCCCCCCGGGGAGGGGTGGATACGCAGTATTTT
>.|TRBJ2-7|.|TRBV5-1
CASSLAAGSSYEQYF
TGCGCCAGCAGCTTGGCAGCGGGCAGCTCCTACGAGCAGTACTTC
>.|TRBJ2-6|.|TRBV19
CASSAGSFSGANVLTF
TGTGCCAGTAGTGCAGGATCTTTCTCTGGGGCCAACGTCCTGACTTTC
>.|TRBJ1-6|TRBD1|TRBV14
CASSQAGTVYNSPLHF
TGTGCCAGCAGCCAAGCGGGGACAGTCTATAATTCACCCCTCCACTTT
>.|TRBJ2-7|.|TRBV2
CASRGPSYEQYF
TGTGCCAGCCGAGGGCCCTCCTACGAGCAGTACTTC
>.|TRBJ2-2|TRBD1|TRBV28
CASSLPLGTGMTGELFF
TGTGCCAGCAGTTTGCCCCTCGGGACAGGGATGACCGGGGAGCTGTTTTTT
>.|TRBJ1-3|TRBD1|TRBV5-3
CARSWDRDTIYF
TGTGCCAGAAGCTGGGACAGAGACACCATATATTTT
>.|TRBJ1-2|.|TRBV30
CAWRGSPTGNQGGYTF
TGTGCCTGGAGGGGGTCCCCGACGGGCAATCAGGGCGGCTACACCTTC
>few|TRBJ1-1|.|TRBV6-2/TRBV6-3
CASSQRRRGDTEAFF
TGTGCCAGCAGCCAAAGGCGCAGGGGTGACACTGAAGCTTTCTTT
>.|TRBJ1-6|TRBD1|TRBV10-3
CAIAGTGLPNSPLHF
TGTGCCATCGCCGGGACAGGTCTTCCTAATTCACCCCTCCACTTT
>.|TRBJ2-2|.|TRBV4-1
CASSLLPGELFF
TGCGCCAGCAGCCTACTTCCCGGGGAGCTGTTTTTT
>.|TRBJ2-7|.|TRBV7-2
CASSRHGSYEQYF
TGTGCCAGCAGCCGCCACGGCTCCTACGAGCAGTACTTC
>.|TRBJ2-1|TRBD2|TRBV19
CASSLGPAGYNNEQFF
TGTGCCAGTAGTTTGGGTCCAGCGGGATATAACAATGAGCAGTTCTTC
>.|TRBJ1-1|TRBD1|TRBV9
CASSVGTGRDTEAFF
TGTGCCAGCAGCGTAGGGACAGGCCGGGACACTGAAGCTTTCTTT
>.|TRBJ1-2|TRBD1|TRBV5-1
CARSLGGGRGPGYTF
TGCGCCCGCAGCTTGGGGGGAGGCAGGGGGCCTGGCTACACCTTC
>once|TRBJ1-6|.|TRBV3-1/TRBV3-2
CASSLSSRSPLHF
TGTGCCAGCAGCCTTTCTTCCCGGTCACCCCTCCACTTT
>.|TRBJ2-7|.|TRBV5-1
CASSLEFGTGTYEQYF
TGCGCCAGCAGCTTGGAATTTGGGACTGGGACCTACGAGCAGTACTTC
>.|TRBJ2-2|TRBD2|TRBV7-9
CASSWGLAGNTGELFF
TGTGCCAGCAGCTGGGGACTAGCGGGAAACACCGGGGAGCTGTTTTTT
>once|TRBJ2-2|.|TRBV7-3
CASSLMRGGGELFF
TGTGCCAGCAGCTTAATGAGAGGAGGCGGGGAGCTGTTTTTT
>.|TRBJ2-1|.|TRBV3-1/TRBV3-2
CASSYGSYEQFF
TGTGCCAGCAGCTACGGGAGCTATGAGCAGTTCTTC
>.|TRBJ2-5|TRBD2|TRBV30
CAWSVGTSGQETQYF
TGTGCCTGGAGTGTAGGGACTAGCGGTCAAGAGACCCAGTACTTC
>.|TRBJ2-4|TRBD1|TRBV28
CASSFSGVGQGRQYF
TGTGCCAGCAGTTTTTCCGGAGTGGGACAGGGTAGACAGTACTTC